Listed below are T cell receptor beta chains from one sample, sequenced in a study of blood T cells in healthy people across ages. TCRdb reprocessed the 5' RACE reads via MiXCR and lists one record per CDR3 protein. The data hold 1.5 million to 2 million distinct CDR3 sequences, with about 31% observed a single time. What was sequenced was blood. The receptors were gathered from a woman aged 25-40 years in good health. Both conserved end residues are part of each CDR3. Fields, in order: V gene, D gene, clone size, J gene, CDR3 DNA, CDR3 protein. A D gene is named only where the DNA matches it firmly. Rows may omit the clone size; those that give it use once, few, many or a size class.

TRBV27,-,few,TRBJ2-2,TGTGCCAGCAGTCCGGGCCTCCTAGACGGGGAGCTGTTTTTT,CASSPGLLDGELFF
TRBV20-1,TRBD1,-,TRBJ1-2,TGCAGTGCGCAGAGAGGGGGCTACCCTCTGGGCTACACCTTC,CSAQRGGYPLGYTF
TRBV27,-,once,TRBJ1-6,TGTGCCAGCAGTCAAACAGATAATAATTCACCTCTCCACTTT,CASSQTDNNSPLHF
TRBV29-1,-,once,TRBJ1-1,TGCAGCGTCCAGGCCCTTAGGGACACTGAAGCTTTCTTT,CSVQALRDTEAFF
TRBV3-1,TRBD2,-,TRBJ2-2,TGTGCCAGCAGCCAATGGGGCGCGGGGGATTTATCCGGGGAGCTGTTTTTT,CASSQWGAGDLSGELFF
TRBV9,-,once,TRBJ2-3,TGTGCCAGCAGCGTAGTAGGTTCGGTAGGAGATACGCAGTATTTT,CASSVVGSVGDTQYF
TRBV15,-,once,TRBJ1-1,TGTGCCACCAGCAGAGATCCAGGGAGCACTAAAGCTTTCTTT,CATSRDPGSTKAFF
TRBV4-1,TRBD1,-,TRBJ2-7,TGCGCCAGCAGCCAGGATGGGACAGACCTCTCCCACGAGCAGTACTTC,CASSQDGTDLSHEQYF
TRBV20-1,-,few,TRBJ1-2,TGCAGTGCTAGAGATGGGGGCTATGGCTACACCTTC,CSARDGGYGYTF
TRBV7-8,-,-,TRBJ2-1,TGTGCCAGCAGCTTAGGGGGAGGCTCCCTCTCCTACAATGAGCAGTTCTTC,CASSLGGGSLSYNEQFF
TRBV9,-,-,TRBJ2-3,TGTGCCAGCAGCGGAGGGCCCCCAAGCACAGATACGCAGTATTTT,CASSGGPPSTDTQYF
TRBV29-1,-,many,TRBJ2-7,TGCAGCGTTGACGCGGGGCCTCTCTCCTACGAGCAGTACTTC,CSVDAGPLSYEQYF
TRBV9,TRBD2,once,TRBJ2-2,TGTGCCAGCAGCACGACCGGGACTAGCGGCACCGGGGAGCTGTTTTTT,CASSTTGTSGTGELFF
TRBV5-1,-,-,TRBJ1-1,TGCGCCAGCAGCTTGGAGAGGACCTCGGGCACTGAAGCTTTCTTT,CASSLERTSGTEAFF
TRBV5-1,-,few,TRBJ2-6,TGCGCCAGCAGCTCCCTTCTTAAACCTCTCCCTGGGGCCAACGTCCTGACTTTC,CASSSLLKPLPGANVLTF
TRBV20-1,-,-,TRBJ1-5,TGCAGTGCTCTTGGACATTCGGGCAATCAGCCCCAGCATTTT,CSALGHSGNQPQHF
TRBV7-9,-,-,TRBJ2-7,TGTGCCAGCAGCTTACGGCAGGTGGGGGTGGACGAGCAGTACTTC,CASSLRQVGVDEQYF
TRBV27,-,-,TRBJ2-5,TGTGCCAGCAGTCCCCGGTTGGCCACTCAAGAGACCCAGTACTTC,CASSPRLATQETQYF
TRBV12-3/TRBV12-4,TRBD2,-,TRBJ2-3,TGTGCCAGCAGTCCCCGACCAAGCGGGGCCTTTCCTAGCACAGATACGCAGTATTTT,CASSPRPSGAFPSTDTQYF
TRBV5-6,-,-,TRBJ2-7,TGTGCCAGCAGCCACTCTAGCGTAACCTCCTACGAGCAGTACTTC,CASSHSSVTSYEQYF
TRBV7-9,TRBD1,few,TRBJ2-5,TGTGCCAGCAGCATAAGACAGGGAACCGGGACCCAGTACTTC,CASSIRQGTGTQYF
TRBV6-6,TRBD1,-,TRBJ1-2,TGTGCCAGCAGTTACGACGGGACAGCTGAAGGCTACACCTTC,CASSYDGTAEGYTF
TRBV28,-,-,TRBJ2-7,TGTGCCAGCAGTTCACCCGGGGCATTCTACGAGCAGTACTTC,CASSSPGAFYEQYF
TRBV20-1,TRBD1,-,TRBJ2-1,TGCAGTGCTTTAACAGGGGGATTCGGGAATGAGCAGTTCTTC,CSALTGGFGNEQFF
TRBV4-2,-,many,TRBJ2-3,TGTGCCAGCAGCCAAGGTATAGACACAGATACGCAGTATTTT,CASSQGIDTDTQYF
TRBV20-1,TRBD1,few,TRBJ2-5,TGCAGTGCACAAACAGGGGCGGAGACCCAGTACTTC,CSAQTGAETQYF
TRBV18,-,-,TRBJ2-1,TGTGCCAGCTCGCTCCTGGTGTATGAGCAGTTCTTC,CASSLLVYEQFF
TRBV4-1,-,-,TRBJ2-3,TGCGCCAGCAGCCAGGGGTGGGGGGAAGTCACAGATACGCAGTATTTT,CASSQGWGEVTDTQYF
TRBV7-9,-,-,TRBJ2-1,TGTGCCAGCAACGCCACAGGTACTGAGCAGTTCTTC,CASNATGTEQFF
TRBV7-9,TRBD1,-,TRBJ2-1,TGTGCCAGCAGCGATCCGGGACAGGGTAGTTTCAATGAGCAGTTCTTC,CASSDPGQGSFNEQFF
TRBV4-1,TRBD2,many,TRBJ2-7,TGCGCCAGCAGCCGGCTAGCGGACTACGAGCAGTACTTC,CASSRLADYEQYF
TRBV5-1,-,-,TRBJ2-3,TGCGCCAGCAGCTTAAGGCAGGGTCGCACAGATACGCGGTATTTT,CASSLRQGRTDTRYF
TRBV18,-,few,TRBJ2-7,TGTGCCAGCTCACCGAGTCCGGGACACGCTCCATATGCCTACGAGCAGTACTTC,CASSPSPGHAPYAYEQYF
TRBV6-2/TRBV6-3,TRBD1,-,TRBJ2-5,TGTGCCAGCAGGGACCCGACAGGGTCCAGGACCCAGTACTTC,CASRDPTGSRTQYF
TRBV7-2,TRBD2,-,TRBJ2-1,TGTGCCAGCAGCCGTTCTAGCGGGGGGGCCTTTGAGCAGTTCTTC,CASSRSSGGAFEQFF
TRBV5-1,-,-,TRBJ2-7,TGCGCCAGCAGGCCTCAGGATTACCTCTACGAGCAGTACTTC,CASRPQDYLYEQYF
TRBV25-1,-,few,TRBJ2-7,TGTGCCAGCAGTCAGGAAGGAGATAAATTCTACGAGCAGTACTTC,CASSQEGDKFYEQYF
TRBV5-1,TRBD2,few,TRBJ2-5,TGCGCCAGCAGCTTGGGGACTGCGGGGGTGGGGGAGCAGTACTTC,CASSLGTAGVGEQYF
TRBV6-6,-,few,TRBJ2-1,TGTGCCAGCAGCCAAAGCCTTGTGACCTACAATGAGCAGTTCTTC,CASSQSLVTYNEQFF
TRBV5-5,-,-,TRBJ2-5,TGTGCCAGCAGCTTGGCCGGTTTCTTGACAGTCCAAGAGACCCAGTACTTC,CASSLAGFLTVQETQYF
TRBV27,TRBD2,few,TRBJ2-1,TGTGCGCCGGGACTAGAGATTGGTGAGCAGTTCTTC,CAPGLEIGEQFF
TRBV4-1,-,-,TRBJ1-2,TGCGCCAGCAGCCAAGAGCCGGTAGGGGGACTCCGGCCTGGCTACACCTTC,CASSQEPVGGLRPGYTF
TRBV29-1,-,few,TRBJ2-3,TGCAGCGTTTTGGGGGGGGGCCCAGATACGCAGTATTTT,CSVLGGGPDTQYF
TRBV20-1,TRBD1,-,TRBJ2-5,TGCAGTGCTAACGGCGGGCAGGGGGTGTTCGAGACCCAGTACTTC,CSANGGQGVFETQYF
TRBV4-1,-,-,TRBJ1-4,TGCGCCAGCAGCCAACCCACAGGGATCAAGGAAAAACTGTTTTTT,CASSQPTGIKEKLFF
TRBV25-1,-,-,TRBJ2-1,TGTGCCAGCAGTGAATCAGGGGCAGACCTATACAATGAGCAGTTCTTC,CASSESGADLYNEQFF
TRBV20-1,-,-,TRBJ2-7,TGCAGTGCTAGCCGGGCGAACAGCGCCTACGAGCAGTACTTC,CSASRANSAYEQYF
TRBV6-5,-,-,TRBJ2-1,TGTGCCAACAGTCGTAGGGGCCCTACCCCACAGGAGCAGTTCTTC,CANSRRGPTPQEQFF
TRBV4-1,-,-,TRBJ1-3,TGCGCCAGCAGCCAACCCCTGGGGCCCGGAAACACCATATATTTT,CASSQPLGPGNTIYF
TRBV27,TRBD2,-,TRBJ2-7,TGTGCCAGCAGTAATCCGGGAAGCGGGGATTACGAGCAGTACTTC,CASSNPGSGDYEQYF
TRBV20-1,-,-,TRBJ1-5,TGCAGTGCTAGAGATCGTAGGGCAGGGGTGAATCAGCCCCAGCATTTT,CSARDRRAGVNQPQHF
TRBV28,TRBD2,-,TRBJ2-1,TGTGCCAGCAGTCCCCGACTAGCGGGGGGGTCTGGGAATGAGCAGTTCTTC,CASSPRLAGGSGNEQFF
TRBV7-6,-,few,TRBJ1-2,TGTGCCAGCAGCCCAAGTGCGGAGACTAACTATGGCTACACCTTC,CASSPSAETNYGYTF
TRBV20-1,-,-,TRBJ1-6,TGCAGTGGACGCCATGGGGGGGAAAGGTCACCCCTCCACTTT,CSGRHGGERSPLHF
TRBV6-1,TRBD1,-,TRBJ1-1,TGTGCCAGCAGAAACAGGGGGGACATTACTGAAGCTTTCTTT,CASRNRGDITEAFF
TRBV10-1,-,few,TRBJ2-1,TGCGCCACCAGCCTTGCGGCTAGCCTTCACAATGAGCAGTTCTTC,CATSLAASLHNEQFF
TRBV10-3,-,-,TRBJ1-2,TGTGCCATCAGTGAATATACTGTTGGCTACACCTTC,CAISEYTVGYTF
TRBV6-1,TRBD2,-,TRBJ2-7,TGTGCCACCGAGCGTGGGAGGGGAACCTACGAGCAGTACTTC,CATERGRGTYEQYF
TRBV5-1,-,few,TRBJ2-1,TGCGCCAGCAGCTTGGGGGGCACCAACTACAATGAGCAGTTCTTC,CASSLGGTNYNEQFF
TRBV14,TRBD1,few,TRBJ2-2,TGTGCCAGCAGCCAAGATCCCTGGACAGGGAAGGCCGGGGAGCTGTTTTTT,CASSQDPWTGKAGELFF